This T cell receptor (beta chain) was recorded in a study of blood T cell repertoires in COVID-19. The overall study: Collection of acute and convalescent COVID-19 samples took place in the United States, Italy and Spain.

Produced via immunoSEQ multiplex PCR; TCRdb's table is partial and in-frame only. The sample records just under 80,000 clones, roughly 78% being singletons. The CDR3 runs to 12 residues. Losses at the gene ends were 6 bases for V and 8 bases for J; bases not matched to a gene: 9. Germline V gene sequence: CDR1 SQVTM, CDR2 ANQGSEA. The sequencing sample was made of peripheral blood. This receptor was obtained from a woman in her seventies with acute or convalescent COVID-19. The chain has TRBV29-1 and TRBJ1-2, with 7 bases fitting TRBD1. CDR3: CSVADRTNGYTF. CDR3 nucleotide sequence: TGCAGCGTAGCGGACAGGACGAACGGCTACACCTTC.